Below, one TCR beta chain is given with its context. The CDR3 contains 16 residues. The data stem from a study of T-cell memory formation after mild COVID-19. Study information: The TCR clusters were mostly specific to one donor.

TCRdb called the 5' RACE reads again in MiXCR, with one record for every CDR3 protein. The repertoire holds about 340,000 distinct CDR3 sequences, with about 15% as singletons. The genes are TRBV12-2 and TRBJ2-1; the DNA was not used to check the table's D call, TRBD2. TRBV12-2 is labeled a pseudogene. The TCR sequence derives from a man between 18 and 35 years old who had mild COVID-19 (a few samples of this study predate the infection). Cell type and time point are not known. The sequenced sample was PBMCs or a T cell subset sorted from them (not recorded which). The chain's CDR3 is CASRSRLAGGPGEQFF. CDR3 DNA: TGTGCAAGTCGCTCACGTCTAGCGGGAGGGCCGGGTGAGCAGTTCTTC.